The rows below give T cell receptor beta chains drawn from one sample of a study of T cells in localized non-small cell lung cancer. The table came from immunoSEQ multiplex PCR; TCRdb's copy has only in-frame clones and leaves some out. The sample contains 15,000 to 20,000 clones, around 89% of which appear only once. Sequenced here: peripheral blood mononuclear cells, sampled before any cancer treatment. Receptors were obtained from a woman aged 40 to 75 with stage III lung adenocarcinoma. CDR3s include the opening cysteine and the closing phenylalanine or tryptophan. The D gene is left open where the match is weak.

TRBV4-2	TRBD1	TRBJ1-2	CASSQEGTGGAFHGYTF	TGTGCCAGCAGCCAAGAAGGGACAGGGGGCGCTTTCCATGGCTACACCTTC
TRBV5-1	.	TRBJ1-1	CASSDAWGASESEAFF	TGCGCCAGCAGCGACGCCTGGGGGGCGTCGGAGTCGGAAGCTTTCTTT
TRBV6-1	.	TRBJ1-5	CASKDSLNQPQHF	TGTGCCAGCAAGGACAGTCTTAATCAGCCCCAGCATTTT
TRBV5-1	.	TRBJ2-3	CASKLQGGPDTQYF	TGCGCCAGCAAGTTGCAGGGTGGTCCAGATACGCAGTATTTT
TRBV6-6	.	TRBJ2-5	CASSLERSTWETQYF	TGTGCCAGCAGTTTAGAGCGGTCGACCTGGGAGACCCAGTACTTC
TRBV27	TRBD2	TRBJ2-1	CASSLSGMGAGYNEQFF	TGTGCCAGCAGTTTATCTGGTATGGGAGCGGGGTACAATGAGCAGTTCTTC
TRBV23-1	TRBD1	TRBJ1-5	CASRGQGAIPRNQPQHF	TGCGCCAGCAGGGGACAGGGGGCGATCCCCCGCAATCAGCCCCAGCATTTT
TRBV7-2	.	TRBJ2-3	CASSLNPGARTDTQYF	TGTGCCAGCAGCTTAAATCCGGGAGCCCGCACAGATACGCAGTATTTT
TRBV28	TRBD1	TRBJ1-3	CASSKQGQGGNTIYF	TGTGCCAGCAGTAAACAGGGGCAAGGTGGAAACACCATATATTTT
TRBV25-1	.	TRBJ1-2	CASSEQGRDYGYTF	TGTGCCAGCAGTGAACAGGGCCGTGACTATGGCTACACCTTC